The 9 T cell receptor beta chains below come from one sample, sequenced in a study of Tregs in tolerant kidney transplant recipients. The data were produced by immunoSEQ multiplex PCR, yet TCRdb's version contains in-frame clones alone and is incomplete. The sample includes tens of thousands of clones, approximately 93% of them seen just once. Recipients received nonmyeloablative bone marrow transplants from related graft donors, with transient mixed chimerism. Sequences were derived from CD4+ T cells from blood (PBMCs), sampled 12 months after the transplant. These receptors were obtained from a human patient who received a combined kidney and bone marrow transplant. Some T cells may originate from the graft donor.

The chain carries TRBV19 and TRBJ2-1; 7 bases are shared with TRBD1. This CDR3 is 15 amino acids long. Germline CDR1 LNHDA, CDR2 SQIVND (reference sequence). Trimming took 7 bases from V and 6 from J; bases not matched to a gene: 12. CDR3 protein: CASTPQSAGGNEQFF. In nucleotides, the CDR3 is TGTGCCAGTACCCCGCAATCAGCAGGGGGCAATGAGCAGTTCTTC. The complete variable domain, with remaining parts taken from reference TRBV19 and TRBJ2-1, reads DGGITQSPKYLFRKEGQNVTLSCEQNLNHDAMYWYRQDPGQGLRLIYYSQIVNDFQKGDIAEGYSVSREKKESFPLTVTSAQKNPTAFYLCASTPQSAGGNEQFFGPGTRLTVL.

This sequence joins TRBV6-5 and TRBJ1-2; the match to TRBD1 covers 10 bases. The trim removed 6 bases at V and 4 bases at J, leaving 5 bases unmatched. The CDR3 loop spans 14 amino acids. Germline loops: CDR1 MNHEY, CDR2 SVGAGI. For the CDR3, the DNA is TGTGCCAGCAGCCGGGACAGGGGCCTCTATGGCTACACCTTC. Amino acid sequence: CASSRDRGLYGYTF.

The V gene is TRBV7-3, the J gene TRBJ1-4; maybe TRBD1 (5 bases). The CDR3 runs 15 residues. With 5 bases removed from V and 7 bases from J, the gap between germline ends came to 17 bases. The germline V gene encodes CDR1 SGHTA and CDR2 FQGTGA. CDR3 sequence reads: CASSRPIQGSEKLFF. CDR3 DNA sequence: TGTGCCAGCAGCCGCCCGATCCAGGGTAGTGAAAAACTGTTTTTT.

V and J are TRBV6-6 and TRBJ1-2, with TRBD1 matching 7 bases. Germline trimming cut 3 bases from V and 4 bases from J; bases unmatched to any gene: 5. The CDR3 sequence is 14 residues long. CDR1 MNHNY and CDR2 SVGAGI come from the germline V gene (reference sequence). In nucleotides, the CDR3 is TGTGCCAGCAGTTATAAGGGGGCGATCTATGGCTACACCTTC. Its translation: CASSYKGAIYGYTF.

To note about this clone: This sample includes further DNA sequences coding for the same CDR3. V gene TRBV7-3 combines with J gene TRBJ2-1, with TRBD1 matching 8 bases. The germline gives CDR1 SGHTA, CDR2 FQGTGA. Trimming removed 4 bases from V and 9 bases from J; junction bases left unmatched: 14. CDR3 length: 16 residues. The CDR3 DNA is TGTGCCAGCAGCTGGATACCGGGACAGGCCACCGGTGAGCAGTTCTTC. Translation: CASSWIPGQATGEQFF. Complete variable domain (other parts from reference TRBV7-3 and TRBJ2-1): GAGVSQTPSNKVTEKGKYVELRCDPISGHTALYWYRQSLGQGPEFLIYFQGTGAADDSGLPNDRFFAVRPEGSVSTLKIQRTERGDSAVYLCASSWIPGQATGEQFFGPGTRLTVL.

The J gene is TRBJ2-2, the V gene TRBV25-1; TRBD2 matches at 7 bases. The CDR3 extends over 17 amino acids. Germline V CDR1 and CDR2: MGHDK, SYGVNS. Unmatched junction bases numbered 8, after V lost 0 bases and J lost 4 bases. CDR3 sequence (DNA): TGTGCCAGCAGTGAATATATGGGGACGGGGGGCACCGGGGAGCTGTTTTTT. It codes for CASSEYMGTGGTGELFF.

This clone was found once. The chain links TRBV29-1 to TRBJ2-7, with TRBD2 matching over 8 bases. J lost 3 bases, V lost 7 bases, and 14 bases had no gene match. The CDR3 runs 15 residues. CDR1 is SQVTM, CDR2 ANQGSEA, per germline. CDR3: CSARGGTRLFYEQYF. CDR3 sequence (DNA): TGCAGCGCCCGGGGGGGGACTCGGCTTTTCTACGAGCAGTACTTC.

This clone was recorded once. The chain combines TRBV7-2 with TRBJ2-3; D uncertain. Trimming cost V 1 base and J 0 bases, with 11 bases left between them. The germline CDR1 and CDR2 sequences are SGHTA and FQGNSA. The CDR3 contains 16 residues. CDR3 loop: CASSLVRVRSTDTQYF. As DNA, the CDR3 is TGTGCCAGCAGCTTAGTTCGGGTTCGAAGCACAGATACGCAGTATTTT.

The gene calls are TRBV2 and TRBJ2-3; D is perhaps TRBD2 (7 bases). The CDR3 is 14 residues long. V was pared by 8 bases and J by 4 bases, with 16 bases between. Germline V gene data show CDR1 as SNHLY and CDR2 as FYNNEI. The chain's CDR3 is CASSDPGGADTQYF. CDR3 in DNA: TGTGCCAGCTCCGACCCGGGGGGCGCAGATACGCAGTATTTT.